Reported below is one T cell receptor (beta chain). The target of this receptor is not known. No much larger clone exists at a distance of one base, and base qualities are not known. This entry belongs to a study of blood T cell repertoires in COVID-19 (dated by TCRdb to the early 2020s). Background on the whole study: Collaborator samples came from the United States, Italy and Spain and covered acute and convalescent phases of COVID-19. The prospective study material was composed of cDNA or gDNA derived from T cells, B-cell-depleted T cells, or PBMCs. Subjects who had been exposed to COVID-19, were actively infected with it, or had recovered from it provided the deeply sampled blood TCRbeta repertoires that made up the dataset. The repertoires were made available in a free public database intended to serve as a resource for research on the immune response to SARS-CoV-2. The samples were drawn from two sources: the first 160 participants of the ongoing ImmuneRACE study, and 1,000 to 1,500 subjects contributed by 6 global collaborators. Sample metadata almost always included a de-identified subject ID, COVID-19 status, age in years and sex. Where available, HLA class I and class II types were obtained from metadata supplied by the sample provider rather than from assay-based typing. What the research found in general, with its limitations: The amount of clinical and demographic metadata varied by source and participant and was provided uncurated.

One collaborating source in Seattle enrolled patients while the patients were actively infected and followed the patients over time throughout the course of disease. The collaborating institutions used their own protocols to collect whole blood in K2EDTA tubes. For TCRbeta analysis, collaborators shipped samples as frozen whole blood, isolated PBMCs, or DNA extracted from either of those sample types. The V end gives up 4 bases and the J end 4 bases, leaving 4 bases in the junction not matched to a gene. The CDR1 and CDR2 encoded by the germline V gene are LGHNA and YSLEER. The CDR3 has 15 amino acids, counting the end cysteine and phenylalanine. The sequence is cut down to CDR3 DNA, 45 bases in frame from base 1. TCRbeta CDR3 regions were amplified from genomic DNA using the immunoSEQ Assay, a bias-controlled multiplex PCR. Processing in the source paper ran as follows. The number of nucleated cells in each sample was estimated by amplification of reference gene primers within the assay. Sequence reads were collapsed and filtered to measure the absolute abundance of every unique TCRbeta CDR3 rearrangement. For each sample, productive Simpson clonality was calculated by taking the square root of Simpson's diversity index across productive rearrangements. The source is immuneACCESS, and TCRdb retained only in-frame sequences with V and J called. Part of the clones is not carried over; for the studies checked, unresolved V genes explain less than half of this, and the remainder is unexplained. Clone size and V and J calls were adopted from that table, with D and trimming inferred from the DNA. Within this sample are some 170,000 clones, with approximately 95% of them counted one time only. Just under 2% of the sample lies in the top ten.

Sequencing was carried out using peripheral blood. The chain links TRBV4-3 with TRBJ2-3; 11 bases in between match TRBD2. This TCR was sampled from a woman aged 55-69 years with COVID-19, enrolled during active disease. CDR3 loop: CASSRLAGPSDTQYF. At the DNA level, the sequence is TGCGCCAGCAGCCGACTAGCGGGACCCTCAGATACGCAGTATTTT.